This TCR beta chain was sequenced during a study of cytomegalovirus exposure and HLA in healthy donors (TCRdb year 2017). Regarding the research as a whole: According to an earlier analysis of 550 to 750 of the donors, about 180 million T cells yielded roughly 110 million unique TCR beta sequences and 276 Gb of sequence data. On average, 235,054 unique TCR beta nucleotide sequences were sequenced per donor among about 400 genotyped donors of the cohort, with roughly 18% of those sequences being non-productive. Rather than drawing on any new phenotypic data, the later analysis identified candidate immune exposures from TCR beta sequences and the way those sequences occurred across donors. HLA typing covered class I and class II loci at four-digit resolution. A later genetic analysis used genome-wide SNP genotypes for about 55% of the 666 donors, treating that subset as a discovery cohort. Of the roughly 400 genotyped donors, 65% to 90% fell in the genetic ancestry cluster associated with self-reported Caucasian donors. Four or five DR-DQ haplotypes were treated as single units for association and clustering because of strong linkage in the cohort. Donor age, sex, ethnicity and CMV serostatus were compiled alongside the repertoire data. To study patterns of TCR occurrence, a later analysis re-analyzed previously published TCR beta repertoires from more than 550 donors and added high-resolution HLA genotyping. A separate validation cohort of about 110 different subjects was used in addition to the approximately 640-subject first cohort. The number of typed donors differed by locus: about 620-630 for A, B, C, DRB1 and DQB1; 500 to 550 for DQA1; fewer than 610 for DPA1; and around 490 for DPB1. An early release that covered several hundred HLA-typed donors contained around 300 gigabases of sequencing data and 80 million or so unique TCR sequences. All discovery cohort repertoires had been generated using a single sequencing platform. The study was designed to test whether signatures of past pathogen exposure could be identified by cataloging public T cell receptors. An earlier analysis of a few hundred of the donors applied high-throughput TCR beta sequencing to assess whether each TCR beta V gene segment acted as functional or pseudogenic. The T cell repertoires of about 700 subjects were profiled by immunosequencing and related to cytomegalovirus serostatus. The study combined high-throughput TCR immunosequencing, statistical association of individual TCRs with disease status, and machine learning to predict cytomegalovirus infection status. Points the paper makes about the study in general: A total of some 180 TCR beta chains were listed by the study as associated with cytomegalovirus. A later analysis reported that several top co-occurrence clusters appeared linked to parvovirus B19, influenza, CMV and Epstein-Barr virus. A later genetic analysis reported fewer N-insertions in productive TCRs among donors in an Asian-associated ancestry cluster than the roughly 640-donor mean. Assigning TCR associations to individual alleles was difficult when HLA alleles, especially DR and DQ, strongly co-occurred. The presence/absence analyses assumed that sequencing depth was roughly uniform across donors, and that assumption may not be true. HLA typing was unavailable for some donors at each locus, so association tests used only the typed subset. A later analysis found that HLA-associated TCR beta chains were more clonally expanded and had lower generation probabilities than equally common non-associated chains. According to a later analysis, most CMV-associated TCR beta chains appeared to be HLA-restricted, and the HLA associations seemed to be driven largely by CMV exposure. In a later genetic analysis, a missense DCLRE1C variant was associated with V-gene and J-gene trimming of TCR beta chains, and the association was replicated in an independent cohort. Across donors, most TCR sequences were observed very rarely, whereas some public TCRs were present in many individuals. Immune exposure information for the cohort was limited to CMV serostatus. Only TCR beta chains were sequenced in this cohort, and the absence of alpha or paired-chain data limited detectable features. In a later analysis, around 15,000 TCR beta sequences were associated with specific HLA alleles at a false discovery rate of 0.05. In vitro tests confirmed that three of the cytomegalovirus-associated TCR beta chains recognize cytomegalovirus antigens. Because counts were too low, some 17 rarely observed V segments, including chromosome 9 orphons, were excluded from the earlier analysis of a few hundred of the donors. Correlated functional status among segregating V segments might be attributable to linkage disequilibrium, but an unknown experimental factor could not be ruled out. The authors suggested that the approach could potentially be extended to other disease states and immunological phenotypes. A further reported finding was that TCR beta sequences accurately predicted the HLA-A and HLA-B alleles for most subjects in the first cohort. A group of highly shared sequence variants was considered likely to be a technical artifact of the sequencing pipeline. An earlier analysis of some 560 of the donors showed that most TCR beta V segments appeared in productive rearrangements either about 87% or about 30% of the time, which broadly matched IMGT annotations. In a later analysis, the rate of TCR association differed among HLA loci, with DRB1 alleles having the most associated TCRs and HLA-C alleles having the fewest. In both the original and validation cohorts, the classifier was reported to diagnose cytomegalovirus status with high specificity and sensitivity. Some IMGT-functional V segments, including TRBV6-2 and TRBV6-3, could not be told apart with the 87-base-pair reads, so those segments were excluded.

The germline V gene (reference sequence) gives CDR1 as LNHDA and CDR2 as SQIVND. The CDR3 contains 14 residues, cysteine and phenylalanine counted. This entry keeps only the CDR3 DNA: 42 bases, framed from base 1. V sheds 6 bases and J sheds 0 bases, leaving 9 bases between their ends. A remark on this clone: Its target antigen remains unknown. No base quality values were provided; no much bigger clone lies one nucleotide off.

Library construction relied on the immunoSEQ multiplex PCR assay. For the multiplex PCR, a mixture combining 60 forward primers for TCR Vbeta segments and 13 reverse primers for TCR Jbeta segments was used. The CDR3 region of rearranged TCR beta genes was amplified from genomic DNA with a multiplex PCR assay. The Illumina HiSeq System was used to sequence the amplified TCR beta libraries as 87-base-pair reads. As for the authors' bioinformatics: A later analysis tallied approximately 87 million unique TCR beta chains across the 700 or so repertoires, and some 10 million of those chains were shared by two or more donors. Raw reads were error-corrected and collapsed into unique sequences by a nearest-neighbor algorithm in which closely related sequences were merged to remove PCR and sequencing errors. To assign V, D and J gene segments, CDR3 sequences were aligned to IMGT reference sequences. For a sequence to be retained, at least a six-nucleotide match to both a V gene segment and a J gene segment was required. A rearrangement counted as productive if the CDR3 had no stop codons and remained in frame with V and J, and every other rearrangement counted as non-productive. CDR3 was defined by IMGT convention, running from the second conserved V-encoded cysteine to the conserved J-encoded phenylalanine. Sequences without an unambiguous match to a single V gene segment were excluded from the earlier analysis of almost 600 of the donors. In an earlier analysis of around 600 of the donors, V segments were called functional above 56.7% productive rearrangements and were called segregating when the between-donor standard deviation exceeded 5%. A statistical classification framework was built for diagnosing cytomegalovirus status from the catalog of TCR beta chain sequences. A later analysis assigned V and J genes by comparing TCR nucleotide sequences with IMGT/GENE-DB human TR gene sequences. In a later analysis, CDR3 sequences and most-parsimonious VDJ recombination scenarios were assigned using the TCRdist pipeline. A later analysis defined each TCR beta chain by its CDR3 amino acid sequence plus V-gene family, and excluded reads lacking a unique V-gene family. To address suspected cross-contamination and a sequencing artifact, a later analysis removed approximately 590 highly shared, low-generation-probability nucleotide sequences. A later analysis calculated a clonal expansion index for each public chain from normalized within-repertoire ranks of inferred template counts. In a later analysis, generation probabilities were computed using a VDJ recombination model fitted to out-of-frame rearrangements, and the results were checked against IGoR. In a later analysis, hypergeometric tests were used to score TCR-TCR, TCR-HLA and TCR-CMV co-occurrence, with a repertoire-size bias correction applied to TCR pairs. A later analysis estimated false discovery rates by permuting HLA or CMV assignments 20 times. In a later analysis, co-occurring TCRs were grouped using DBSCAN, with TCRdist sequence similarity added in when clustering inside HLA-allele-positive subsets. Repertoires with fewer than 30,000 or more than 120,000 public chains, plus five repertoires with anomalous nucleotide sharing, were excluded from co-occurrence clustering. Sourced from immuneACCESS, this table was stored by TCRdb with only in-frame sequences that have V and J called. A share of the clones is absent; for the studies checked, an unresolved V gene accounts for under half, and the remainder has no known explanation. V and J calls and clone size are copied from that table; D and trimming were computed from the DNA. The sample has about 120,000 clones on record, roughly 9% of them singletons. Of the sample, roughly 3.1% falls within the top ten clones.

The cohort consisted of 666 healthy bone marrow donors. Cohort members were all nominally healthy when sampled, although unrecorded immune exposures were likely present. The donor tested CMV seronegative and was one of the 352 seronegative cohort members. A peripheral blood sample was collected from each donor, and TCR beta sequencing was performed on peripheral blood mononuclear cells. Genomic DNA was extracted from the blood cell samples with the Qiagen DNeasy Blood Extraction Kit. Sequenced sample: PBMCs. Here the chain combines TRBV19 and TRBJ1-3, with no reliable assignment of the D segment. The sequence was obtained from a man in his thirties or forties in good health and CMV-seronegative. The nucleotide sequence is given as TGTGCCAGTAGAGCCGACAACTCTGGAAACACCATATATTTT. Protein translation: CASRADNSGNTIYF.